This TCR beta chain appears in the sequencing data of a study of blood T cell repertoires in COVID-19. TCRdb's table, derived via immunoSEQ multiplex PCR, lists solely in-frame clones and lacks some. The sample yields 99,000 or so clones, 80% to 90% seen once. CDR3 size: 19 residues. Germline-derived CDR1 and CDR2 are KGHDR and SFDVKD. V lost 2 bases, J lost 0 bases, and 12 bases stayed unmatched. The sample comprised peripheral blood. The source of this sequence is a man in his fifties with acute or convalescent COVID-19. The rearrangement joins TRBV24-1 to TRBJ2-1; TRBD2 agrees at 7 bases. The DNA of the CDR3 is TGTGCCACCAGTGATTGGTGGGAGGGCGCAAAGAGCTCCTACAATGAGCAGTTCTTC. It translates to CATSDWWEGAKSSYNEQFF.